This TCR beta chain was captured in a study of blood T cell repertoires in COVID-19. The CDR3 runs to 15 residues. The V segment lost 3 bases and the J segment 6 bases; nucleotides outside the gene matches: 6. Germline lookup yields CDR1 MDHEN and CDR2 SYDVKM. How the authors handled the data: By means of reference gene primer amplification, nucleated cell counts were estimated. The assay was immunoSEQ multiplex PCR, and TCRdb's table has in-frame clones only and misses some. V and J calls and clone size are those listed in that table; D and trimming were worked out from the DNA. The repertoire holds roughly 230,000 clones, with around 82% as singletons.

The J gene is TRBJ2-1, the V gene TRBV28, with 9 bases identical to TRBD1. The source material was PBMCs or T cells enriched from blood (not recorded which). The clonotype was recovered from a man aged 45-60 years who had recovered from COVID-19. Here the CDR3 DNA reads TGTGCCAGCAGTTTTTGGGGGACAGGGCGCAATGAGCAGTTCTTC. Translating it yields CASSFWGTGRNEQFF.